The 12 T cell receptor beta chains presented below share a single source sample, sequenced in a study of CD8 T cells in ankylosing spondylitis. TCRdb itself ran the 5' RACE reads through MiXCR, one entry per CDR3 protein. The sample includes some 340,000 distinct CDR3 sequences, roughly 14% of them seen just once. Source material: blood, either unsorted or a sorted T cell fraction (not recorded which). The receptors shown here come from a male donor with ankylosing spondylitis or in good health (not recorded which).

This sequence joins TRBV10-3 and TRBJ2-5, with D tentatively TRBD1 (6 bases). V was pared by 4 bases and J by 1 base, with 7 bases between. The CDR3 is 13 residues long. CDR1 ENHRY and CDR2 SYGVKD come from the germline V gene. The CDR3 bases are TGTGCCATCAGTGGGACAGTCCAAGAGACCCAGTACTTC. Translated, it gives CAISGTVQETQYF.

The chain uses TRBV4-1 and TRBJ2-7, with a weak D call TRBD2 (6 bases). Germline V gives CDR1 MGHRA, CDR2 YSYEKL. V lost 4 bases, J lost 0 bases, and 19 bases lay in between. The CDR3 covers 17 residues. DNA for the CDR3: TGCGCCAGCAGCCTCGGGCGGGCGCGGGGACTCTCCTACGAGCAGTACTTC. As protein: CASSLGRARGLSYEQYF.

The chain combines TRBV7-2 with TRBJ2-1, with D perhaps TRBD1 (6 bases). Germline lookup yields CDR1 SGHTA and CDR2 FQGNSA. Trimming pared 1 base from V and 3 bases from J, leaving 10 bases between. The CDR3 contains 15 residues. The CDR3 nucleotides are TGTGCCAGCAGCTTAGAGGGACATATCTACAATGAGCAGTTCTTC. This translates into CASSLEGHIYNEQFF.

This clonotype appeared many times. The chain combines TRBV27 with TRBJ1-1, with D hard to call. The CDR3 is made up of 14 amino acids. The germline CDR1 and CDR2 sequences are MNHEY and SMNVEV (reference sequence). V was clipped by 7 bases and J by 5 bases, with 17 bases between them. CDR3 in amino acids: CASKPRTLGTEAFF. As DNA, the CDR3 is TGTGCCAGCAAACCCCGGACCCTCGGGACTGAAGCTTTCTTT.

The chain employs TRBV29-1 and TRBJ1-2; TRBD1 is a possible D gene (6 bases). Germline loops: CDR1 SQVTM, CDR2 ANQGSEA. This CDR3 comprises 16 residues. Trimming cost V 0 bases and J 4 bases, with 18 bases left between them. CDR3 DNA: TGCAGCGTTGAAGATCGAGGCAGGGGACGACGCTATGGCTACACCTTC. It yields the protein CSVEDRGRGRRYGYTF.

This clonotype was detected only a few times. The chain links TRBV7-2 to TRBJ2-5; a weak D match, TRBD2 (6 bases). CDR3 size: 15 residues. Germline loops: CDR1 SGHTA, CDR2 FQGNSA. The V gene lost 3 bases and the J gene lost 1 base, with 12 bases spanning the gap. This CDR3 is CASSFGMGGQETQYF. The CDR3 DNA reads TGTGCCAGCAGCTTCGGGATGGGGGGCCAAGAGACCCAGTACTTC.

The chain uses TRBV3-1 and TRBJ2-7, with 12 bases that match TRBD2. The CDR3 consists of 15 residues. With V trimmed by 6 bases and J by 2 bases, 5 bases remained unmatched. CDR1 and CDR2 (germline): LGHDT, YNNKEL (reference sequence). CDR3 region: CASRPTSGGTYEQYF. In nucleotides, the CDR3 is TGTGCCAGCAGACCTACTAGCGGGGGGACCTACGAGCAGTACTTC.

This rearrangement joins TRBV20-1 to TRBJ2-3, with D tentatively TRBD2 (6 bases). Germline CDR1 is DFQATT and CDR2 is SNEGSKA (reference sequence). The CDR3 runs 13 residues. The V end lost 8 bases, the J end lost 6 bases, and 18 bases lay between the germline ends. This CDR3 is CSTPAAGRDTQYF. The CDR3 DNA reads as TGCAGTACCCCTGCGGCGGGACGCGATACGCAGTATTTT.

This clonotype came up many times. The chain combines TRBV4-1 with TRBJ1-2; TRBD1 is a possible D gene (5 bases). The V end lost 0 bases, the J end lost 8 bases, and 13 bases lay between the germline ends. The CDR3 extends over 14 amino acids. Germline CDR1 reads MGHRA; CDR2 reads YSYEKL. The chain's CDR3 is CASSQDLGGAGYTF. In nucleotides, the CDR3 is TGCGCCAGCAGCCAAGACTTGGGCGGGGCGGGCTACACCTTC.

This clonotype was observed many times. The J gene is TRBJ1-5, the V gene TRBV3-1, with D maybe TRBD1 (5 bases). Germline V gives CDR1 LGHDT, CDR2 YNNKEL (reference sequence). The CDR3 sequence is 15 residues long. V shed 4 bases and J shed 0 bases, with 10 bases lying between them. In nucleotides, the CDR3 is TGTGCCAGCAGCCCCGGGACGGTTAGCAATCAGCCCCAGCATTTT. Protein: CASSPGTVSNQPQHF.

The chain has TRBV14 and TRBJ2-3, with TRBD2 identical over 15 bases. The CDR3 is made up of 16 amino acids. The germline CDR1 and CDR2 sequences are SGHDN and FVKESK. J was trimmed by 7 bases and V by 4 bases; bases with no gene match: 6. The chain's CDR3 is CASSLGTSGGRNTQYF. Here the CDR3 DNA reads TGTGCCAGCAGCCTCGGGACTAGCGGGGGGAGGAATACGCAGTATTTT. Variable domain in full (rest from reference TRBV14 and TRBJ2-3): EAGVTQFPSHSVIEKGQTVTLRCDPISGHDNLYWYRRVMGKEIKFLLHFVKESKQDESGMPNNRFLAERTGGTYSTLKVQPAELEDSGVYFCASSLGTSGGRNTQYFGPGTRLTVL.

The rearrangement uses TRBV7-9 and TRBJ2-5; tentatively, D is TRBD1 (6 bases). Trimming stripped 9 bases from V and 4 bases from J, with 12 bases between. Germline V gene sequence: CDR1 SEHNR, CDR2 FQNEAQ (reference sequence). The CDR3 runs to 12 residues. In nucleotides, the CDR3 is TGTGCCAGTCAGGGGTTGGTAGAGACCCAGTACTTC. Protein sequence: CASQGLVETQYF. Full variable domain (remainder filled in from reference TRBV7-9 and TRBJ2-5): DTGVSQNPRHKITKRGQNVTFRCDPISEHNRLYWYRQTLGQGPEFLTYFQNEAQLEKSRLLSDRFSAERPKGSFSTLEIQRTEQGDSAMYLCASQGLVETQYFGPGTRLLVL.